The rows below give T cell receptor beta chains drawn from one sample of a study of blood T cell repertoires in COVID-19. Here immunoSEQ multiplex PCR was the method, and the copy in TCRdb shows in-frame clones only, minus some. The sample has some 270,000 clones, about nine tenths seen once. The sample was PBMCs or T cells enriched from blood (not recorded which). These receptors all come from a woman aged 40-49 years who had recovered from COVID-19. CDR3s include the opening cysteine and the closing phenylalanine or tryptophan. Fields, in order: CDR3 DNA, CDR3 protein, D gene, J gene, V gene, clone size. A D gene is named only where the DNA matches it firmly. Some rows have no size entry. The others give once, few or many, or a class for an expanded clone.

cdr3_nt: TGTGCCAGCAGCCCGACAAACACCGGGGAGCTGTTTTTT
cdr3_aa: CASSPTNTGELFF
d_call: -
j_call: TRBJ2-2
v_call: TRBV7-3
clone_size: -

cdr3_nt: TGTGCCAGCAGCTTAGTGACTAGCGGGTCGAATGAGCAGTTCTTC
cdr3_aa: CASSLVTSGSNEQFF
d_call: TRBD2
j_call: TRBJ2-1
v_call: TRBV7-3
clone_size: -

cdr3_nt: TGCAGTGCTAGTACGGGATCGGGGGAGCTGTTTTTT
cdr3_aa: CSASTGSGELFF
d_call: -
j_call: TRBJ2-2
v_call: TRBV20-1
clone_size: -

cdr3_nt: TGTGCCAGTACCGTACAGGGATGGGAAAAACTGTTTTTT
cdr3_aa: CASTVQGWEKLFF
d_call: -
j_call: TRBJ1-4
v_call: TRBV19
clone_size: -

cdr3_nt: TGTGCCAGCAGCTCAAGAGACAGGGCGGCCTATAATTCACCCCTCCACTTT
cdr3_aa: CASSSRDRAAYNSPLHF
d_call: TRBD1
j_call: TRBJ1-6
v_call: TRBV7-8
clone_size: -

cdr3_nt: TGTGCCAGCAGTCCAACAGGGTACTATGGCTACACCTTC
cdr3_aa: CASSPTGYYGYTF
d_call: -
j_call: TRBJ1-2
v_call: TRBV12-3/TRBV12-4
clone_size: -

cdr3_nt: TGCGCCAGCAGCCCAGGGCCTGAGGAGACCCAGTACTTC
cdr3_aa: CASSPGPEETQYF
d_call: -
j_call: TRBJ2-5
v_call: TRBV5-1
clone_size: -

cdr3_nt: TGTGCCAGCAGCCCTCTAGTCACCGGGGAGCTGTTTTTT
cdr3_aa: CASSPLVTGELFF
d_call: -
j_call: TRBJ2-2
v_call: TRBV9
clone_size: few

cdr3_nt: TGTGCCATCAGTGACCCAAGACAGGGGCTGTCGACTGAAGCTTTCTTT
cdr3_aa: CAISDPRQGLSTEAFF
d_call: TRBD1
j_call: TRBJ1-1
v_call: TRBV10-3
clone_size: -

cdr3_nt: TGTGCCAGCAGCTTAGTGCTAGCCCCGGGGACCGGGGAGCTGTTTTTT
cdr3_aa: CASSLVLAPGTGELFF
d_call: -
j_call: TRBJ2-2
v_call: TRBV7-2
clone_size: -

cdr3_nt: TGTGCCAGCAGTTTTACGCAGGGGGCCGAGCAGTACTTC
cdr3_aa: CASSFTQGAEQYF
d_call: TRBD1
j_call: TRBJ2-7
v_call: TRBV12-3/TRBV12-4
clone_size: -

cdr3_nt: TGTGCCAGCAGCACCACAGGGGCTGGGGCCAACGTCCTGACTTTC
cdr3_aa: CASSTTGAGANVLTF
d_call: TRBD1
j_call: TRBJ2-6
v_call: TRBV9
clone_size: -

cdr3_nt: TGTGCCAGCAGCTTGGATGAGGAACCAAACACTGAAGCTTTCTTT
cdr3_aa: CASSLDEEPNTEAFF
d_call: -
j_call: TRBJ1-1
v_call: TRBV7-2
clone_size: -

cdr3_nt: TGTGCCAGTAGTCCCAGGGAGGGTTGGAAGACCCAGTACTTC
cdr3_aa: CASSPREGWKTQYF
d_call: TRBD2
j_call: TRBJ2-5
v_call: TRBV19
clone_size: -

cdr3_nt: TGTGCCAGCAGTTACTCAGGAGGGGTATCACCCCTCCACTTT
cdr3_aa: CASSYSGGVSPLHF
d_call: -
j_call: TRBJ1-6
v_call: TRBV6-5
clone_size: few

cdr3_nt: TGTGCCAGCAGCCCAGGGTTCGGCTACACCTTC
cdr3_aa: CASSPGFGYTF
d_call: -
j_call: TRBJ1-2
v_call: TRBV7-9
clone_size: -

cdr3_nt: TGTGCCAGTAGTATGGTAACCGGGGTGCTACTAGCGGGGCCCAGCTCCTACAATGAGCAGTTCTTC
cdr3_aa: CASSMVTGVLLAGPSSYNEQFF
d_call: TRBD2
j_call: TRBJ2-1
v_call: TRBV19
clone_size: -

cdr3_nt: TGCAGTGCTAGGAACTCGGATACGCAGTATTTT
cdr3_aa: CSARNSDTQYF
d_call: -
j_call: TRBJ2-3
v_call: TRBV20-1
clone_size: once

cdr3_nt: TGTGCCAGCAGTCCGCCGGGACAGGGGGCCAACGTCCTGACTTTC
cdr3_aa: CASSPPGQGANVLTF
d_call: TRBD1
j_call: TRBJ2-6
v_call: TRBV6-4
clone_size: -

cdr3_nt: TGTGCCACCAGCGTAAGATCAGGGGGGCACACTGAAGCTTTCTTT
cdr3_aa: CATSVRSGGHTEAFF
d_call: TRBD1
j_call: TRBJ1-1
v_call: TRBV15
clone_size: -

cdr3_nt: TGCGCCTCCGGAGGGATAGGGAACACTGAAGCTTTCTTT
cdr3_aa: CASGGIGNTEAFF
d_call: -
j_call: TRBJ1-1
v_call: TRBV4-1
clone_size: -

cdr3_nt: TGTGCCAGCAGTTACTCGATTCTAGACGACGAGCAGTACTTC
cdr3_aa: CASSYSILDDEQYF
d_call: -
j_call: TRBJ2-7
v_call: TRBV6-5
clone_size: -

cdr3_nt: TGTGCCAGCAGTCCGAGTCCCGGGACATTCGGTTTT
cdr3_aa: CASSPSPGTFGF
d_call: -
j_call: TRBJ1-4
v_call: TRBV6-5
clone_size: -

cdr3_nt: TGTGCCAGCAGTTTACGCTCTCGGGGAGGGGAAGAAAAACTGTTTTTT
cdr3_aa: CASSLRSRGGEEKLFF
d_call: -
j_call: TRBJ1-4
v_call: TRBV28
clone_size: -

cdr3_nt: TGTGCCAGCAGTCCACGGACAGGGGTGAATTCACCCCTCCACTTT
cdr3_aa: CASSPRTGVNSPLHF
d_call: TRBD1
j_call: TRBJ1-6
v_call: TRBV27
clone_size: -

cdr3_nt: TGCAGCGTTCGGGGGAACACTGAAGCTTTCTTT
cdr3_aa: CSVRGNTEAFF
d_call: -
j_call: TRBJ1-1
v_call: TRBV29-1
clone_size: -

cdr3_nt: TGTGCCAGCAGCCACAAGTCAGGGGTGGAGACCCAGTACTTC
cdr3_aa: CASSHKSGVETQYF
d_call: -
j_call: TRBJ2-5
v_call: TRBV14
clone_size: few

cdr3_nt: TGTGCCAGCAGCCCTCAAGCGGGGGGAGGCACTGAAGCTTTCTTT
cdr3_aa: CASSPQAGGGTEAFF
d_call: -
j_call: TRBJ1-1
v_call: TRBV5-4
clone_size: -

cdr3_nt: TGCGCCAGCATCAAGGTAGGGGGAAATGGCTACACCTTC
cdr3_aa: CASIKVGGNGYTF
d_call: -
j_call: TRBJ1-2
v_call: TRBV10-2
clone_size: -